This T cell receptor (beta chain) was sequenced in a study of molecular identifiers for immune sequencing clone quantification. For the study at large: Replicate RNA from approximately 20,000 or 100,000 naive CD8 T cells formed five aliquots; four were sequenced.

This clonotype was seen repeatedly, ten times or more. Its cognate antigen is unknown. Previously reported methods and listed TCR primers produced the bulk TCR libraries. TCRdb processed the PCR reads anew with MiXCR; each CDR3 protein has one entry. This table holds about 100,000 distinct CDR3 sequences, 35% to 40% found once. CDR1 is DFQATT, CDR2 SNEGSKA, per germline (reference sequence). The CDR3 sequence is 13 residues long. V lost 2 bases to trimming and J lost 5 bases, with 11 bases between them. Regarding the study as a whole: Because of identical TCR molecules sharing a barcode, sizes of highly expanded clones could be underestimated.

The sequenced sample was naive CD8+ T cells from blood, with Jurkat cell RNA spiked in. Specified subset: FACS-sorted CD8+CD4-CCR7+CD45RA+ naive T cells. The chain carries TRBV20-1 and TRBJ2-3, with D possibly being TRBD1 (6 bases). The clonotype comes from a human donor in good health. Some libraries in this study had Jurkat cell RNA spiked in. The CDR3 DNA sequence: TGCAGTGCTAGAAGCAGGGGAAAAGATACGCAGTATTTT. This encodes CSARSRGKDTQYF.